This TCR beta chain was found in a study of human T cells and chemical hapten exposure. This clonotype was found many times. It was the library that attached unique molecular identifiers to individual cDNA molecules. MiXCR, run by TCRdb on the RACE reads, gives a single entry per CDR3 protein. The repertoire holds about 360,000 distinct CDR3 sequences, with around 4.8% as singletons. In germline, CDR1 is MNHEY, CDR2 SVGAGI. J gave up 4 bases and V 5 bases, and 6 bases lay outside the gene matches. This CDR3 spans 15 amino acids. The time point is: patch test 1, 2 weeks after DPC sensitization. Documented treatment: therapeutic diphenylcyclopropenone sensitization with weekly scalp DPC.

This chain uses TRBV6-5 with TRBJ1-3, with TRBD1 identical over 9 bases. The sequence derives from a woman aged 45-65 years with alopecia areata. Some clones in this sample may be carry-over from other donors' samples. The sequencing here drew on whole blood, taken in connection with sensitization to the hapten diphenylcyclopropenone (DPC). CDR3 amino acids: CASSPGTGNGNTIYF. The DNA of the CDR3 is TGTGCCAGCAGTCCCGGGACAGGGAACGGAAACACCATATATTTT.